The 8 T cell receptor beta chains presented below share a single source sample, sequenced in a study of blood T cell repertoires in COVID-19. Measured with immunoSEQ multiplex PCR; TCRdb has only the in-frame clones, and not every one. The sample lists a few hundred thousand clones, around 86% occurring once. Sequences were obtained from peripheral blood. These receptors came from a woman between 35 and 50 years old who had recovered from COVID-19.

The chain combines TRBV30 with TRBJ1-2; perhaps TRBD1 as D (5 bases). The V end lost 8 bases, the J end lost 6 bases, and 22 bases lay between the germline ends. The germline CDR1 and CDR2 sequences are GTSNPN and SVGIG (reference sequence). The length of the CDR3 is 14 residues. CDR3 sequence (DNA): TGTGCCGTCAACGAACAGGCAGATTACAATGGCTACACCTTC. Its protein is CAVNEQADYNGYTF.

The genes are TRBV13 and TRBJ2-1; 9 nucleotides line up with TRBD2. The CDR3 is made up of 15 amino acids. Trimming at V came to 0 bases and at J to 8 bases, leaving 5 bases not matched to a gene. CDR1 is PRHDT, CDR2 FYEKMQ, per germline (reference sequence). CDR3 protein: CASSLGPAGGYEQFF. The CDR3, as DNA: TGTGCCAGCAGCTTAGGTCCAGCGGGAGGCTATGAGCAGTTCTTC.

This chain uses TRBV6-5 with TRBJ1-1; no clear D. Looked up from germline, CDR1 is MNHEY and CDR2 is SVGAGI. V was trimmed by 6 bases and J by 6 bases, leaving 14 bases between them. The CDR3 runs 13 residues. The CDR3 region is CASSAHMRSEAFF. The CDR3 DNA reads TGTGCCAGCAGCGCACACATGCGGTCTGAAGCTTTCTTT.

This clone has just one count. The V call is TRBV20-1, the J call TRBJ2-1, with TRBD2 identical over 14 bases. The V and J ends lost 3 bases and 4 bases, in that order; junction bases with no gene match: 11. The CDR3 loop spans 18 amino acids. The germline CDR1 and CDR2 sequences are DFQATT and SNEGSKA (reference sequence). Written as DNA, the CDR3 is TGCAGTGCTAGTGCATCGGGACTAGCGGGAGATAAATACAATGAGCAGTTCTTC. As protein: CSASASGLAGDKYNEQFF.

This chain links TRBV28 with TRBJ2-2; 8 bases are shared with TRBD1. The junction had 4 bases not matched to a gene; V was cut back by 3 bases and J by 4 bases. Germline CDR1 MDHEN, CDR2 SYDVKM. This CDR3 is built from 15 residues. CDR3 nucleotide sequence: TGTGCCAGCAGTTTGTCCAGGGGGCTCACCGGGGAGCTGTTTTTT. It codes for CASSLSRGLTGELFF.

This CDR3 reads CASSLYDTGSSYEQYF. The CDR3 nucleotides read TGTGCCAGCAGCCTTTACGATACCGGGAGCTCCTACGAGCAGTACTTC. The chain couples TRBV11-2 to TRBJ2-7, with D possibly being TRBD2 (6 bases). Germline assignment: CDR1 SGHAT and CDR2 FQNNGV. V lost 5 bases and J 0 bases, leaving 17 bases between the germline ends. The length of the CDR3 is 16 residues. The full variable domain, with the rest looked up from reference TRBV11-2 and TRBJ2-7, is EAGVAQSPRYKIIEKRQSVAFWCNPISGHATLYWYQQILGQGPKLLIQFQNNGVVDDSQLPKDRFSAERLKGVDSTLKIQPAKLEDSAVYLCASSLYDTGSSYEQYFGPGTRLTVT.

This clone turned up a few times. The chain is built from TRBV30 and TRBJ1-5; 10 nucleotides match TRBD1. This CDR3 spans 12 amino acids. Trimming cost V 7 bases and J 5 bases; bases outside gene matches: 2. CDR1 and CDR2 from the germline V gene are GTSNPN and SVGIG (reference sequence). The CDR3 nucleotides are TGTGCCTTCGACAGGGGGCATCAGCCCCAGCATTTT. It yields the protein CAFDRGHQPQHF. Together with reference TRBV30 and TRBJ1-5, the CDR3 gives the full variable domain: SQTIHQWPATLVQPVGSPLSLECTVEGTSNPNLYWYRQAAGRGLQLLFYSVGIGQISSEVPQNLSASRPQDRQFILSSKKLLLSDSGFYLCAFDRGHQPQHFGDGTRLSIL.

The V call is TRBV12-3 or TRBV12-4, the J call TRBJ2-7; D perhaps matches TRBD2 (6 bases). The V and J ends lost 6 bases and 5 bases respectively, with 14 bases between them. The CDR3 runs 13 residues. This chain's CDR3 is CASSPAGENEQYF. In nucleotides, the CDR3 is TGTGCCAGCAGCCCAGCGGGCGAGAACGAGCAGTACTTC.